What follows is one T cell receptor beta chain and its context. It lacks a known antigen. Nothing much larger sits one base from this clone, and base qualities are not available. From its cysteine to its phenylalanine, the CDR3 spans 14 amino acids. CDR3 DNA only is kept here, 42 bases in frame from base 1. Here V drops 6 bases and J drops 1 base, and the junction holds 2 bases not matched to any gene. CDR1 and CDR2 (WSHSY, SAAADI) derive from the germline V gene. This record belongs to a study of control samples from healthy donors and cancer patients (dated by TCRdb to about 2020). To prepare the library, the immunoSEQ multiplex PCR assay was applied. Not all clones reach the TCRdb copy of this immuneACCESS table, which keeps in-frame sequences only. Checked studies attribute under half of the gap to unresolved V genes and leave the rest unexplained. The sample table holds 75,000 to 100,000 clones, of which approximately 92% were seen once. Together, the top ten hold around 3% of the sample.

This receptor was taken from a human donor in good health. The donor label of this sample is uncertain. The chain uses TRBV10-2 and TRBJ2-1, and 8 junction bases match TRBD1. Sequenced material: blood. The sequenced DNA: TGCGCCAGCAGAGACAGGGGTTCCTACAATGAGCAGTTCTTC. This yields the protein CASRDRGSYNEQFF.